Below are 20 T cell receptor beta chains sequenced from a single sample in a study of T cell responses to AZD1222 COVID-19 vaccine. Using immunoSEQ multiplex PCR, the repertoire was profiled, and TCRdb retains in-frame clones only, with some absent. The data show about 260,000 clones, approximately 93% seen once. The sequencing used peripheral blood, collected on day 0 of AZD1222 vaccination. Receptor source: an adult in good health.

Here the CDR3 reads CASNQGDRGYEQYF. CDR3 DNA: TGTGCCAGCAACCAGGGGGACAGGGGCTACGAGCAGTACTTC. The chain is built from TRBV9 and TRBJ2-7; 10 bases are a match to TRBD1. V lost 6 bases to trimming and J lost 3 bases; unmatched junction nucleotides: 6. Germline V gives CDR1 SGDLS, CDR2 YYNGEE. This CDR3 contains 14 residues.

The chain is built from TRBV12-3 or TRBV12-4 and TRBJ2-5; D may correspond to TRBD1 or TRBD2 (5 bases each). V lost 7 bases to trimming and J lost 4 bases, with 13 bases between them. The CDR3 contains 13 residues. CDR3 in amino acids: CASTHGASETQYF. CDR3 bases: TGTGCCAGCACCCACGGGGCTTCAGAGACCCAGTACTTC.

The chain recombines TRBV20-1 with TRBJ1-2, with D tentatively TRBD1 (6 bases). Germline CDR1 DFQATT, CDR2 SNEGSKA (reference sequence). This CDR3 spans 11 amino acids. The CDR3 reads CNTDRNDGYTF. CDR3 in DNA: TGCAATACCGACAGGAACGATGGCTACACCTTC.

V and J are TRBV9 and TRBJ2-3, with 9 bases fitting TRBD1. Germline V gives CDR1 SGDLS, CDR2 YYNGEE. The CDR3 totals 16 residues. V dropped 3 bases and J dropped 5; count of bases not matched to a gene: 10. CDR3 DNA sequence: TGTGCCAGCAGCGCTCAGTACAGGGGGCATCGAGATACGCAGTATTTT. Translated: CASSAQYRGHRDTQYF. Combining the CDR3 with reference TRBV9 and TRBJ2-3 gives the whole variable domain DSGVTQTPKHLITATGQRVTLRCSPRSGDLSVYWYQQSLDQGLQFLIQYYNGEERAKGNILERFSAQQFPDLHSELNLSSLELGDSALYFCASSAQYRGHRDTQYFGPGTRLTVL.

This sequence joins TRBV6-2 or TRBV6-3 and TRBJ1-1, with TRBD1 matching over 7 bases. J gave up 5 bases and V 6 bases, and 9 bases lay outside the gene matches. The CDR3 runs 14 residues. Looked up from germline, CDR1 is MNHEY and CDR2 is SVGEGT. This CDR3 reads CASSTEFRGTEAFF. The CDR3 DNA follows: TGTGCCAGCAGCACGGAGTTCAGGGGGACTGAAGCTTTCTTT.

This chain links TRBV6-2 or TRBV6-3 with TRBJ2-7; D is perhaps TRBD2 (8 bases). The CDR3 extends over 14 amino acids. V was shortened by 6 bases and J by 3 bases, with 15 bases between the two germline ends. Per germline, CDR1 MNHEY and CDR2 SVGEGT. The CDR3 loop is CASSQGGLVYEQYF. The CDR3 nucleotides read TGTGCCAGCAGCCAGGGGGGACTAGTCTACGAGCAGTACTTC.

This clone was counted a single time. This chain links TRBV9 with TRBJ2-5; D may be TRBD2 (6 bases). The CDR3 loop spans 16 amino acids. The ends were cut back, 4 bases at V and 3 bases at J, with 19 bases in the middle. Germline V gives CDR1 SGDLS, CDR2 YYNGEE. CDR3 in amino acids: CASSPRGSGSKETQYF. In DNA form, the CDR3 reads TGTGCCAGCAGCCCCCGGGGTAGCGGAAGTAAAGAGACCCAGTACTTC.

This chain connects TRBV7-9 to TRBJ2-7; D may be TRBD1 (5 bases). The CDR3 has 12 amino acids. The V end was cut by 4 bases, the J end by 6 bases, with 10 bases between. Germline V CDR1 and CDR2: SEHNR, FQNEAQ (reference sequence). The CDR3 is CASSYDSFEQYF. In DNA, the CDR3 is TGTGCCAGCAGCTACGACAGCTTCGAGCAGTACTTC.

This chain connects TRBV28 to TRBJ1-1; 7 bases agree with TRBD1. With V trimmed by 4 bases and J by 5 bases, 4 bases remained unmatched. This CDR3 is built from 13 residues. Germline values: CDR1 MDHEN, CDR2 SYDVKM. The CDR3 nucleotides read TGTGCCAGCAGTTCGTACAGGGGAACTGAAGCTTTCTTT. Protein sequence: CASSSYRGTEAFF.

The rearrangement links TRBV2 to TRBJ2-7; a weak D match, TRBD2 (6 bases). CDR1 is SNHLY, CDR2 FYNNEI, per germline. There are 14 residues in the CDR3. Trimming cost V 6 bases and J 5 bases, with 17 bases left between them. The CDR3 sequence is CASRGSWGDHEQYF. CDR3 DNA: TGTGCCAGCAGGGGATCCTGGGGGGACCACGAGCAGTACTTC.

V usage is TRBV10-2 and J usage is TRBJ2-7, with D perhaps TRBD2 (7 bases). V lost 3 bases to trimming and J lost 6 bases, with 21 bases between them. The CDR3 covers 16 residues. CDR1 and CDR2 (germline): WSHSY, SAAADI. For the CDR3, the DNA is TGCGCCAGCAGTGAAAGTAGGTCCCTGAGGGGGGGCGAGCAGTACTTC. This codes for CASSESRSLRGGEQYF.

V and J are TRBV7-2 and TRBJ2-5, with TRBD2 matching over 7 bases. This CDR3 contains 15 residues. Germline CDR1 is SGHTA and CDR2 is FQGNSA. Germline trimming cut 4 bases from V and 6 bases from J; bases unmatched to any gene: 11. The chain's CDR3 is CASSSSLREGKTQYF. CDR3 DNA: TGTGCCAGCAGCTCGAGCTTAAGGGAGGGCAAGACCCAGTACTTC.

The rearrangement uses TRBV7-6 and TRBJ2-1, with TRBD2 matching 15 bases. Germline V gene data show CDR1 as SGHVS and CDR2 as FNYEAQ. The CDR3 extends over 15 amino acids. V shed 5 bases and J 7 bases; nucleotides not matched to a gene: 3. The CDR3 coding sequence is TGTGCCAGCAGCCGCGGACTAGCGGGGGGGAATGAGCAGTTCTTC. This sequence encodes CASSRGLAGGNEQFF.

The V and J genes are TRBV28 and TRBJ2-5, with D hard to call. The CDR3 has 12 amino acids. Germline CDR1 is MDHEN and CDR2 is SYDVKM. Trimming cost V 3 bases and J 4 bases, with 6 bases left between them. The CDR3 DNA is TGTGCCAGCAGTTTGAACGGAGAGACCCAGTACTTC. This gives the protein CASSLNGETQYF. The variable domain in full, completed from reference TRBV28 and TRBJ2-5, reads DVKVTQSSRYLVKRTGEKVFLECVQDMDHENMFWYRQDPGLGLRLIYFSYDVKMKEKGDIPEGYSVSREKKERFSLILESASTNQTSMYLCASSLNGETQYFGPGTRLLVL.

The V gene is TRBV4-3, the J gene TRBJ2-6; D perhaps matches TRBD1 (5 bases). From germline, CDR1 is LGHNA and CDR2 YSLEER. CDR3 length: 15 amino acids. V gave up 0 bases and J gave up 3 bases, with 6 bases separating them. The CDR3 is CASSQDQGGANVLTF. CDR3 sequence (DNA): TGCGCCAGCAGCCAAGATCAGGGTGGGGCCAACGTCCTGACTTTC.

As regards this clone: This same CDR3 is encoded by further DNA sequences in the sample. The chain recombines TRBV5-4 with TRBJ2-5; D is undetermined. V gave up 0 bases and J gave up 2 bases, with 8 bases separating them. Germline V gene sequence: CDR1 SGHNT, CDR2 YYREEE (reference sequence). The CDR3 extends over 14 amino acids. The CDR3 loop reads CASSLAGGQETQYF. Here the CDR3 DNA reads TGTGCCAGCAGCTTGGCGGGTGGGCAAGAGACCCAGTACTTC.

V is TRBV19 and J is TRBJ2-3; D is ambiguous. CDR3 length equals 16 residues. The germline V gene encodes CDR1 LNHDA and CDR2 SQIVND (reference sequence). Trimming left V 5 bases short and J 4 bases short, with 19 bases between. For the CDR3, the DNA is TGTGCCAGTAGTCTTGGGTCATCCCGTGGTGCAGATACGCAGTATTTT. Residues: CASSLGSSRGADTQYF.

This rearrangement joins TRBV6-5 to TRBJ2-7, with D hard to call. The CDR3 runs 14 residues. V dropped 4 bases and J dropped 2 bases, with 12 bases sitting between them. The V gene's germline CDR1 is MNHEY and CDR2 SVGAGI. The CDR3 coding sequence is TGTGCCAGCAGTTCAAGGACGGACCCCTACGAGCAGTACTTC. Encoded protein: CASSSRTDPYEQYF.

The J gene is TRBJ2-2, the V gene TRBV7-2; D is tentatively TRBD1 or TRBD2 (5 bases each). CDR3 length: 15 amino acids. Germline V gene sequence: CDR1 SGHTA, CDR2 FQGNSA. V gave up 3 bases and J gave up 6 bases, with 14 bases separating them. For the CDR3, the DNA is TGTGCCAGCAGCTTTTCCAGGGAGACGTCCGGGGAGCTGTTTTTT. Its protein product is CASSFSRETSGELFF.

The chain has TRBV5-1 and TRBJ2-5; tentative D call: TRBD1 (6 bases). The CDR3 has 15 residues. The V gene lost 4 bases and the J gene lost 5 bases, with 18 bases spanning the gap. The V gene's germline CDR1 is SGHRS and CDR2 YFSETQ. The CDR3 DNA sequence: TGCGCCAGCAGCGACTTTGGACAGCTTTGGGAGACCCAGTACTTC. It is translated as CASSDFGQLWETQYF.